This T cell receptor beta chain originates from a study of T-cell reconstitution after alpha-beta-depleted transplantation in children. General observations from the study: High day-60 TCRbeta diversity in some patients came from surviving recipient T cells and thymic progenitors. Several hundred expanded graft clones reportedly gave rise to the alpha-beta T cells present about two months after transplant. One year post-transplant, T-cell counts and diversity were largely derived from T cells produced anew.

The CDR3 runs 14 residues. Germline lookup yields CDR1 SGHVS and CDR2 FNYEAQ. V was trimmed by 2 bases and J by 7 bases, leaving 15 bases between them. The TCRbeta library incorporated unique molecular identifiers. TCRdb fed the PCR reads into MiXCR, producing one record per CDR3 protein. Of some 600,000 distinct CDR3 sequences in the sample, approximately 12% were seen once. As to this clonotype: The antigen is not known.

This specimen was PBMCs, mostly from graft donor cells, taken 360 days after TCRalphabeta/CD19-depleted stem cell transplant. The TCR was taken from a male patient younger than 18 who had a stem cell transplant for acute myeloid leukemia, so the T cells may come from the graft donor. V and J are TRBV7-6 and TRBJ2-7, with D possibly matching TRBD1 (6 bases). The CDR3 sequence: CASSLPQGTGEQYF. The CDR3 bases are TGTGCCAGCAGCTTACCCCAAGGTACAGGGGAGCAGTACTTC.